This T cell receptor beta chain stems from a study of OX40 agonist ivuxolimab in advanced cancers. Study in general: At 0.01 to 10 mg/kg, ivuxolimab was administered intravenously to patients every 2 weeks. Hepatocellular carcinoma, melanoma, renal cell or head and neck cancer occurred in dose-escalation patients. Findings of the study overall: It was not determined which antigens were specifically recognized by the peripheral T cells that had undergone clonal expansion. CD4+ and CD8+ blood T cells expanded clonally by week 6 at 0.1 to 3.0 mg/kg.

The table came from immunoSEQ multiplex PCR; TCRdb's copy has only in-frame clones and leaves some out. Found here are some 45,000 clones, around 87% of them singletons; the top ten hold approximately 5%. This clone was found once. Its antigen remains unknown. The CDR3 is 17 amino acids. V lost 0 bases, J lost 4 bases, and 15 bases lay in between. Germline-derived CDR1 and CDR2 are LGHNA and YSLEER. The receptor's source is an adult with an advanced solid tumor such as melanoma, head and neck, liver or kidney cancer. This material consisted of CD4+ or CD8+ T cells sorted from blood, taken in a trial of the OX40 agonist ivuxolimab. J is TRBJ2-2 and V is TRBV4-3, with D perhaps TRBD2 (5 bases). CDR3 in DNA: TGCGCCAGCAGCCAAGAATTATCACTAGTAGGCACCGGGGAGCTGTTTTTT. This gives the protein CASSQELSLVGTGELFF.